These 26 T cell receptor beta chains were sequenced from one sample in a study of cytomegalovirus exposure and HLA in healthy donors. The repertoire was sequenced with immunoSEQ multiplex PCR; TCRdb's copy has only in-frame clones and lacks some. The data hold some 210,000 clones, with roughly 83% observed a single time. The specimen sequenced was PBMCs. Receptors originate from a woman aged 18-29 years in good health and CMV-seronegative.

This chain connects TRBV9 to TRBJ1-3; no reliable D call. With 5 bases removed from V and 4 bases from J, the gap between germline ends came to 10 bases. This CDR3 is 13 amino acids long. Per germline, CDR1 SGDLS and CDR2 YYNGEE. The CDR3 region is CASRSGFGNTIYF. As DNA, the CDR3 is TGTGCCAGCAGGTCCGGTTTCGGAAACACCATATATTTT.

CDR3 coding DNA: TGCAGCGTTGAAGGGACAGCTGGAAACACCATATATTTT. Protein: CSVEGTAGNTIYF. The rearrangement links TRBV29-1 to TRBJ1-3; a weak D match, TRBD1 (6 bases). This CDR3 spans 13 amino acids. CDR1 is SQVTM and CDR2 is ANQGSEA in the germline V gene. Trimming removed 1 base at V and 2 bases at J, with 6 bases between. Variable domain in full (rest from reference TRBV29-1 and TRBJ1-3): SAVISQKPSRDICQRGTSLTIQCQVDSQVTMMFWYRQQPGQSLTLIATANQGSEATYESGFVIDKFPISRPNLTFSTLTVSNMSPEDSSIYLCSVEGTAGNTIYFGEGSWLTVV.

V is TRBV5-4 and J is TRBJ2-1, with TRBD2 matching over 11 bases. The CDR3 runs to 20 residues. Germline lookup yields CDR1 SGHNT and CDR2 YYREEE (reference sequence). After removal of 3 bases from V and 1 base from J, the junction contained 15 bases not matched to a gene. The DNA of the CDR3 is TGTGCCAGCAGCTCGTACCAGACTAGCGGGACGTTAAGGTCCTACAATGAGCAGTTCTTC. This codes for CASSSYQTSGTLRSYNEQFF.

CDR3: CASSLRPRGEQYF. The CDR3 region has the DNA TGTGCCAGCAGTTTAAGGCCGCGCGGCGAGCAGTACTTC. The chain has TRBV28 and TRBJ2-7; D uncertain. CDR3 length: 13 residues. Looked up from germline, CDR1 is MDHEN and CDR2 is SYDVKM. Trimming took 2 bases from V and 6 from J, leaving 11 bases between them.

This chain connects TRBV27 to TRBJ1-4; a possible D gene is TRBD1 (5 bases). Germline CDR1 and CDR2: MNHEY and SMNVEV (reference sequence). V was trimmed by 5 bases and J by 6 bases, leaving 19 bases between them. This CDR3 is built from 16 residues. CDR3 amino acids: CASSPRGAGWDEKLFF. In DNA, the CDR3 is TGTGCCAGCAGTCCCCGTGGGGCAGGGTGGGATGAAAAACTGTTTTTT.

The chain links TRBV29-1 to TRBJ2-7; tentative D call: TRBD2 (7 bases). The CDR3 covers 14 residues. The germline V gene encodes CDR1 SQVTM and CDR2 ANQGSEA. The V end was cut by 5 bases, the J end by 5 bases, with 19 bases between. This chain's CDR3 is CSVYLGGQRNEQYF. CDR3 coding DNA: TGCAGCGTTTACCTGGGGGGGCAGAGGAACGAGCAGTACTTC.

The chain has TRBV7-9 and TRBJ1-2; the D is unclear. Germline V gene lookup returns CDR1 SEHNR and CDR2 FQNEAQ (reference sequence). This CDR3 has 14 residues. The ends were cut back, 6 bases at V and 8 bases at J, with 19 bases in the middle. Here the CDR3 reads CASSTTSWEGGYTF. CDR3 nucleotide sequence: TGTGCCAGCAGTACTACCTCCTGGGAAGGGGGCTACACCTTC.

CDR3 coding DNA: TGCGCCAGCAGCCAACGGTCGAACACTGAAGCTTTCTTT. Residues: CASSQRSNTEAFF. The gene calls are TRBV4-1 and TRBJ1-1; D remains ambiguous. V lost 2 bases to trimming and J lost 1 base, with 5 bases between them. CDR1 is MGHRA and CDR2 is YSYEKL in the germline V gene. The CDR3 is 13 residues long.

This chain connects TRBV27 to TRBJ2-1; D is perhaps TRBD2 (5 bases). V gave up 0 bases and J gave up 6 bases, with 24 bases separating them. CDR3 length equals 19 residues. Per the germline V gene, CDR1 is MNHEY and CDR2 is SMNVEV (reference sequence). CDR3 sequence reads: CASSLSPPGNQIPLNEQFF. Written as DNA, the CDR3 is TGTGCCAGCAGTTTATCCCCCCCCGGGAATCAAATTCCCCTCAATGAGCAGTTCTTC.

The chain is built from TRBV5-1 and TRBJ1-2; D is unresolved. Germline V lookup: CDR1 SGHRS, CDR2 YFSETQ. The CDR3 covers 14 residues. The V end was cut by 4 bases, the J end by 5 bases, with 15 bases between. The CDR3 loop reads CASSLGVSGYGYTF. The CDR3 region has the DNA TGCGCCAGCAGCCTAGGCGTATCCGGGTATGGCTACACCTTC.

V gene TRBV4-2 combines with J gene TRBJ2-7; 10 nucleotides match TRBD2. Germline CDR1 and CDR2: LGHNA and YNFKEQ. V shed 0 bases, J shed 5 bases, and the junction held 13 bases outside the gene matches. The length of the CDR3 is 18 residues. The CDR3 region is CASSQERASGGPPNEQYF. CDR3 DNA sequence: TGTGCCAGCAGCCAAGAAAGGGCTAGCGGGGGTCCACCCAACGAGCAGTACTTC.

The chain uses TRBV27 and TRBJ1-5, with D tentatively TRBD1 (6 bases). CDR3 size: 15 residues. V was pared by 7 bases and J by 4 bases, with 17 bases between. Germline V CDR1 and CDR2: MNHEY, SMNVEV (reference sequence). The CDR3 loop is CASTKGGGLNQPQHF. In DNA form, the CDR3 reads TGTGCCAGCACAAAAGGCGGGGGGCTAAATCAGCCCCAGCATTTT.

The chain has TRBV2 and TRBJ2-1, with 9 bases lining up with TRBD2. The ends lost 7 bases at V and 8 bases at J; junction bases unmatched: 12. Per the germline V gene, CDR1 is SNHLY and CDR2 is FYNNEI. The CDR3 is made up of 15 amino acids. The CDR3 DNA reads TGTGCCAGCACGAGAGATGTTGCGGGAGGGGATGAGCAGTTCTTC. It is translated as CASTRDVAGGDEQFF.

This sequence joins TRBV4-1 and TRBJ2-1; D remains unclear. CDR3 size: 16 residues. Trimming shortened V by 0 bases and J by 8 bases, and 17 bases separated the two germline ends. Germline loops: CDR1 MGHRA, CDR2 YSYEKL. The CDR3 DNA reads TGCGCCAGCAGCCAAGATCGTGCCCAACGCGGCTATGAGCAGTTCTTC. Encoded protein: CASSQDRAQRGYEQFF.

CDR3 DNA sequence: TGTGCCAGCAGCTTAGTCAAGCGGGGATACAATGAGCAGTTCTTC. Amino acids: CASSLVKRGYNEQFF. V gene TRBV11-2 combines with J gene TRBJ2-1; TRBD2 matches at 7 bases. CDR1 is SGHAT and CDR2 is FQNNGV in the germline V gene. This CDR3 contains 15 residues. The junction had 4 bases not matched to a gene; V was cut back by 1 base and J by 4 bases.

This clone has just a few counts. The gene calls are TRBV6-1 and TRBJ1-1, with D perhaps matching TRBD1 (6 bases). From germline, CDR1 is MNHNS and CDR2 SASEGT. Trimming removed 6 bases from V and 1 base from J, with 15 bases in between. The CDR3 covers 15 residues. In DNA, the CDR3 is TGTGCCAGCAGGAGGGGAGGGGGTGCGAACACTGAAGCTTTCTTT. Translated: CASRRGGGANTEAFF.

The rearrangement uses TRBV28 and TRBJ2-7; a possible D gene is TRBD2 (5 bases). V gave up 5 bases and J gave up 1 base, with 9 bases separating them. From germline, CDR1 is MDHEN and CDR2 SYDVKM. CDR3 length equals 13 residues. The CDR3 sequence: CASSGGLSYEQYF. The CDR3 DNA reads TGTGCCAGCAGTGGCGGACTTTCCTACGAGCAGTACTTC.

The rearrangement uses TRBV5-1 and TRBJ2-2, with D maybe TRBD2 (5 bases). V was cut by 1 base and J by 5 bases, with 9 bases left in between. Germline V gene data show CDR1 as SGHRS and CDR2 as YFSETQ. CDR3 length: 14 residues. CDR3 sequence (DNA): TGCGCCAGCAGCTTGTCCGGGGTGACCGGGGAGCTGTTTTTT. Its translation is CASSLSGVTGELFF.

This clone was detected a few times. The chain has TRBV2 and TRBJ2-2, with D unresolved. Germline CDR1 and CDR2: SNHLY and FYNNEI. Trimming removed 8 bases from V and 7 bases from J, with 8 bases in between. The CDR3 runs 11 residues. The CDR3 DNA reads as TGTGCCAGCCAGAGCAACGGGGAGCTGTTTTTT. Amino acids: CASQSNGELFF.

This clone has only one observation. This sequence joins TRBV5-6 and TRBJ1-1; tentative D call: TRBD1 (5 bases). This CDR3 has 14 residues. V was trimmed by 5 bases and J by 9 bases, leaving 20 bases between them. Germline lookup yields CDR1 SGHDT and CDR2 YYEEEE. CDR3 residues: CASRSRAQGRQAFF. The DNA for the CDR3 is TGTGCCAGCAGATCGCGGGCCCAGGGACGTCAAGCTTTCTTT.

Turning to this clone: Other nucleotide sequences from this sample produce the same CDR3. The genes are TRBV9 and TRBJ1-1; D gene ambiguous. The germline CDR1 and CDR2 sequences are SGDLS and YYNGEE. CDR3 length: 12 amino acids. Trimming took 0 bases from V and 2 from J, leaving 2 bases between them. Written as DNA, the CDR3 is TGTGCCAGCAGCGTAGCCAACACTGAAGCTTTCTTT. This encodes CASSVANTEAFF.

A few counts support this clone. The chain recombines TRBV19 with TRBJ1-2, with D perhaps matching TRBD1 (5 bases). Deletions cut 5 bases from V and 2 bases from J, with 12 bases between. Germline loops: CDR1 LNHDA, CDR2 SQIVND (reference sequence). The CDR3 consists of 14 residues. CDR3 region: CASSRRGWNYGYTF. The CDR3 DNA follows: TGTGCCAGTAGTCGAAGGGGTTGGAACTATGGCTACACCTTC.

The chain has TRBV7-3 and TRBJ2-2, with D possibly matching TRBD2 (5 bases). V lost 4 bases, J lost 5 bases, and 14 bases lay in between. Germline CDR1 and CDR2: SGHTA and FQGTGA. The CDR3 runs to 15 residues. This chain's CDR3 is CASSYDPSGTGELFF. The CDR3, as DNA: TGTGCCAGCAGCTATGACCCAAGCGGAACCGGGGAGCTGTTTTTT.

The V call is TRBV19, the J call TRBJ2-3, with 10 nucleotides matching TRBD2. Unmatched junction bases numbered 11, after V lost 5 bases and J lost 6 bases. The germline V gene has CDR1 LNHDA and CDR2 SQIVND (reference sequence). The CDR3 runs to 16 residues. CDR3 region: CASSLPGSGGQDTQYF. The CDR3 bases are TGTGCCAGTAGTCTCCCAGGTAGCGGGGGGCAGGATACGCAGTATTTT.

This clone was seen a single time. V and J are TRBV7-8 and TRBJ2-7; 9 bases map to TRBD1. The germline V gene has CDR1 SGHVS and CDR2 FQNEAQ. V trimming: 5 bases; J trimming: 3 bases; junction bases outside the gene matches: 5. This CDR3 comprises 14 residues. The CDR3 region is CASSRPGQGYEQYF. The DNA of the CDR3 is TGTGCCAGCAGCCGGCCGGGACAGGGCTACGAGCAGTACTTC.

The chain employs TRBV28 and TRBJ1-2, with D maybe TRBD1 (6 bases). The CDR3 covers 13 residues. The V gene's germline CDR1 is MDHEN and CDR2 SYDVKM. The V and J ends lost 8 bases and 4 bases respectively, with 14 bases between them. CDR3: CASGPTGSYGYTF. CDR3 DNA: TGTGCCAGCGGTCCCACAGGGTCCTATGGCTACACCTTC.